This T cell receptor (beta chain) was sequenced during a study of cytomegalovirus exposure and HLA in healthy donors. About the research overall: Clustering assigned roughly 81% of the approximately 400 genotyped donors to the Caucasian-associated ancestry cluster.

The PCR employed 60 Vbeta primers together with 13 Jbeta primers. In the original workflow: Approximately 9.9 million shared chains were among the approximately 80 million unique TCR beta chains that a later analysis counted. Generated by immunoSEQ multiplex PCR, the TCRdb table keeps only in-frame clones and is missing some. From that table come the V and J calls and clone size; the DNA was used to work out D and trimming. The data hold nearly 95,000 clones, with just under 80% observed a single time. This clone was seen once. Its antigen is currently unknown. Study-wide results and limits: A link between a missense DCLRE1C variant and TCR beta V- and J-gene trimming emerged from a later analysis.

This CDR3 has 15 amino acids. V lost 0 bases and J lost 3; bases outside the gene matches: 5. Germline CDR1 reads SGHRS; CDR2 reads YFSETQ. This TCR came from a woman between 35 and 50 years old in good health and CMV-seronegative. Sequencing input: PBMCs. The chain links TRBV5-1 to TRBJ2-5, with TRBD1 identical over 7 bases. CDR3 DNA sequence: TGCGCCAGCAGCTTGGCCGACAGGGCCGAAGAGACCCAGTACTTC. Protein sequence: CASSLADRAEETQYF.